This TCR beta chain was observed in a study of blood T cells in healthy people across ages. Overall study results and limits: What prevented conclusive comparison of naive and antigen-experienced cells was that PBMCs were unsorted.

It was with a sample-barcoded 5' primer and a J-beta primer mix that a second PCR of about 6 to 12 cycles was run. TCRdb re-called the 5' RACE reads through MiXCR, storing one row per CDR3 protein. This table has some 550,000 distinct CDR3 sequences, roughly 48% appearing once. Remarks on this clonotype: The antigen is undetermined.

Germline V gene lookup returns CDR1 SQVTM and CDR2 ANQGSEA. The CDR3 contains 13 residues. Trimming took 7 bases from V and 0 from J; bases not matched to a gene: 3. Healthy Caucasian individuals from Russia aged roughly 6 to 90 served as donors. Source material: blood. This receptor was obtained from an older man in good health. The rearrangement uses TRBV29-1 and TRBJ1-5; 7 bases match TRBD1. CDR3 region: CSAGQYSNQPQHF. The CDR3 DNA is TGCAGCGCGGGACAGTATAGCAATCAGCCCCAGCATTTT.